The 26 T cell receptor beta chains below all came from one sample that was sequenced in a study of T cell responses to AZD1222 COVID-19 vaccine. Libraries were prepared by immunoSEQ multiplex PCR; TCRdb keeps only in-frame clonotypes and omits some of them. The sample includes 130,000 or so clones, roughly 94% seen only once; the top ten take roughly 7.2%. Specimen: peripheral blood, collected on day 0 of AZD1222 vaccination. The receptors originated from an adult in good health.

The chain uses TRBV4-1 and TRBJ2-3, with 10 bases that match TRBD2. The V segment lost 1 base and the J segment 2 bases; nucleotides outside the gene matches: 9. The V gene's germline CDR1 is MGHRA and CDR2 YSYEKL. The CDR3 runs 18 residues. The CDR3: CASSQGFRTSGFTDTQYF. The CDR3 region has the DNA TGCGCCAGCAGCCAAGGATTCAGGACTAGCGGTTTCACAGATACGCAGTATTTT.

V gene TRBV6-1 combines with J gene TRBJ2-1, with a weak D call TRBD2 (5 bases). The CDR3 is 15 residues long. Trimming shortened V by 1 base and J by 6 bases, and 13 bases separated the two germline ends. The germline gives CDR1 MNHNS, CDR2 SASEGT. The CDR3 here is CASSEGGSGINEQFF. CDR3 nucleotides: TGTGCCAGCAGTGAAGGAGGGAGCGGCATCAATGAGCAGTTCTTC.

V and J are TRBV9 and TRBJ2-7, with TRBD1 matching over 7 bases. CDR3 length equals 15 residues. CDR1 SGDLS and CDR2 YYNGEE come from the germline V gene. J was trimmed by 0 bases and V by 2 bases; bases with no gene match: 5. In DNA, the CDR3 is TGTGCCAGCAGCGTGAGTTGGGACAGCTCCTACGAGCAGTACTTC. Translation gives CASSVSWDSSYEQYF. The variable domain in full, with the rest retrieved from reference TRBV9 and TRBJ2-7, is DSGVTQTPKHLITATGQRVTLRCSPRSGDLSVYWYQQSLDQGLQFLIQYYNGEERAKGNILERFSAQQFPDLHSELNLSSLELGDSALYFCASSVSWDSSYEQYFGPGTRLTVT.

This rearrangement joins TRBV7-8 to TRBJ2-1, with D unclear. CDR3 length equals 15 residues. Germline lookup yields CDR1 SGHVS and CDR2 FQNEAQ. Trimming left V 4 bases short and J 5 bases short, with 15 bases between. This chain's CDR3 is CASSSRPFQDNEQFF. CDR3 in DNA: TGTGCCAGCAGCTCCCGACCCTTCCAGGACAATGAGCAGTTCTTC.

The chain uses TRBV28 and TRBJ1-2; D gene uncertain. The CDR3 has 12 amino acids. V was shortened by 4 bases and J by 8 bases, with 11 bases between the two germline ends. Per the germline V gene, CDR1 is MDHEN and CDR2 is SYDVKM. CDR3 DNA: TGTGCCAGCAGTTCCCCCCTAGAAGGCTACACCTTC. It yields the protein CASSSPLEGYTF.

This chain uses TRBV5-1 with TRBJ1-1; D not resolved. Germline V gene lookup returns CDR1 SGHRS and CDR2 YFSETQ. This CDR3 region has 14 residues. The V and J ends lost 5 bases and 0 bases respectively, with 11 bases between them. The CDR3 reads CASRSTDMNTEAFF. The CDR3 DNA sequence: TGCGCCAGCAGGTCGACGGATATGAACACTGAAGCTTTCTTT.

V and J are TRBV5-6 and TRBJ2-5; D not certain. The CDR3 consists of 12 residues. The germline V and J ends were trimmed by 1 base and 1 base, with 2 bases remaining between them. Germline values: CDR1 SGHDT, CDR2 YYEEEE. The CDR3 bases are TGTGCCAGCAGCTTGACCCAAGAGACCCAGTACTTC. Protein sequence: CASSLTQETQYF.

This chain links TRBV7-9 with TRBJ1-5, with D uncertain. Germline V gives CDR1 SEHNR, CDR2 FQNEAQ (reference sequence). The CDR3 covers 13 residues. V lost 1 base, J lost 6 bases, and 7 bases lay in between. CDR3 region: CASSLEVGQPQHF. The CDR3 DNA reads TGTGCCAGCAGCTTAGAAGTGGGTCAGCCCCAGCATTTT.

CDR3 sequence: CASSVGLPSRGGREQYF. The CDR3 DNA reads TGTGCCAGCAGCGTAGGCCTACCTTCGAGGGGGGGGCGCGAGCAGTACTTC. The genes are TRBV9 and TRBJ2-7; a weak D match, TRBD2 (7 bases). This CDR3 region has 17 residues. Germline V gene data show CDR1 as SGDLS and CDR2 as YYNGEE. The V end was cut by 0 bases, the J end by 6 bases, with 22 bases between.

The chain links TRBV18 to TRBJ2-5; D is ambiguous. The CDR3 has 13 residues. The V end lost 3 bases, the J end lost 5 bases, and 10 bases lay between the germline ends. The germline V gene has CDR1 KGHSH and CDR2 LQKENI. CDR3: CASSPGERETQYF. For the CDR3, the DNA is TGTGCCAGCTCACCCGGAGAACGGGAGACCCAGTACTTC.

The chain uses TRBV13 and TRBJ1-1; weak D call: TRBD1 (5 bases). V lost 0 bases and J lost 3, with 11 bases in between. The CDR3 runs to 15 residues. Germline V gene lookup returns CDR1 PRHDT and CDR2 FYEKMQ (reference sequence). The CDR3 reads CASSLGGPPYTEAFF. DNA of the CDR3: TGTGCCAGCAGCTTAGGGGGACCCCCATACACTGAAGCTTTCTTT.

The V gene is TRBV25-1, the J gene TRBJ1-6, with a weak D call TRBD1 (5 bases). V lost 4 bases and J lost 6, with 7 bases in between. This CDR3 comprises 13 residues. CDR1 and CDR2 from the germline V gene are MGHDK and SYGVNS. The CDR3: CASSAQGNSPLHF. CDR3 coding DNA: TGTGCCAGCAGTGCTCAGGGTAATTCACCCCTCCACTTT.

The chain links TRBV19 to TRBJ1-3; the D is unclear. V lost 6 bases and J lost 2, with 8 bases in between. This CDR3 has 13 residues. Germline V gives CDR1 LNHDA, CDR2 SQIVND (reference sequence). CDR3 DNA: TGTGCCAGTAGACAGAAGCCTGGAAACACCATATATTTT. It is translated as CASRQKPGNTIYF.

V usage is TRBV5-5 and J usage is TRBJ1-6; D call uncertain. The germline V gene encodes CDR1 SGHKS and CDR2 YYEKEE (reference sequence). The CDR3 consists of 19 residues. Trimming took 1 base from V and 6 from J, leaving 23 bases between them. The CDR3 DNA sequence: TGTGCCAGCAGCTTGCGGGGAGTACAAAACAATAAGGGTAATTCACCCCTCCACTTT. Translated: CASSLRGVQNNKGNSPLHF.

This clone was seen more than once but under ten times. This sequence joins TRBV6-2 or TRBV6-3 and TRBJ1-5; no clear D. Germline CDR1 reads MNHEY; CDR2 reads SVGEGT. The CDR3 is 21 residues long. The germline V and J ends were trimmed by 0 bases and 3 bases, with 27 bases remaining between them. CDR3 loop: CASSYSFEAWIGNVLNQPQHF. The CDR3 DNA sequence: TGTGCCAGCAGTTACTCGTTTGAGGCTTGGATCGGGAACGTCCTCAATCAGCCCCAGCATTTT.

The rearrangement links TRBV18 to TRBJ2-2; possible D gene TRBD2, 5 bases. Germline CDR1 and CDR2: KGHSH and LQKENI. The CDR3 is 16 residues long. Deletions cut 2 bases from V and 3 bases from J, with 13 bases between. CDR3 sequence: CASSPIPSLDTGELFF. The CDR3 coding sequence is TGTGCCAGCTCACCAATCCCTAGCTTGGACACCGGGGAGCTGTTTTTT.

This clone was observed once. The chain couples TRBV1 to TRBJ1-5. TRBV1 is marked as a pseudogene. The CDR3 contains 17 residues. The CDR3 region is CTSSHRGLGFSNQPQHF. In DNA, the CDR3 is TGCACCAGCAGCCATCGGGGGTTGGGGTTTAGCAATCAGCCCCAGCATTTT.

V and J are TRBV6-6 and TRBJ1-5; 7 nucleotides line up with TRBD1. This CDR3 spans 14 amino acids. V gave up 5 bases and J gave up 2 bases; unmatched junction bases: 3. Germline-derived CDR1 and CDR2 are MNHNY and SVGAGI (reference sequence). In DNA form, the CDR3 reads TGTGCCAGCAGTAGACAGGGTGGCAATCAGCCCCAGCATTTT. This translates into CASSRQGGNQPQHF.

This chain uses TRBV10-2 with TRBJ1-1; TRBD1 matches at 8 bases. The CDR3 spans 13 residues. Trimming took 7 bases from V and 2 from J; bases not matched to a gene: 3. The germline V gene has CDR1 WSHSY and CDR2 SAAADI. This CDR3 reads CASIDRGNTEAFF. CDR3 sequence (DNA): TGCGCCAGCATAGACAGGGGAAACACTGAAGCTTTCTTT.

This chain links TRBV30 with TRBJ2-3; TRBD1 might be the D (6 bases). Germline loops: CDR1 GTSNPN, CDR2 SVGIG (reference sequence). V was shortened by 5 bases and J by 1 base, with 10 bases between the two germline ends. This CDR3 region has 13 residues. CDR3 sequence (DNA): TGTGCCTGGGGACAGTCCCGCACAGATACGCAGTATTTT. Residues: CAWGQSRTDTQYF.

The chain couples TRBV5-1 to TRBJ1-2, with TRBD1 identical over 8 bases. The CDR3 runs 13 residues. Germline loops: CDR1 SGHRS, CDR2 YFSETQ. With V trimmed by 2 bases and J by 3 bases, 0 bases remained unmatched. CDR3 residues: CASSLQGDYGYTF. CDR3 DNA sequence: TGCGCCAGCAGCTTACAGGGGGACTATGGCTACACCTTC.

The chain combines TRBV7-9 with TRBJ2-1; D remains unclear. Trimming stripped 3 bases from V and 10 bases from J, with 16 bases between. Germline CDR1 SEHNR, CDR2 FQNEAQ (reference sequence). This CDR3 contains 14 residues. The CDR3 sequence is CASSLPWGSEEQFF. CDR3 sequence (DNA): TGTGCCAGCAGCTTGCCTTGGGGTTCAGAGGAGCAGTTCTTC.

The V and J genes are TRBV5-1 and TRBJ2-3, with D possibly matching TRBD2 (6 bases). The V end was cut by 2 bases, the J end by 1 base, with 11 bases between. Germline loops: CDR1 SGHRS, CDR2 YFSETQ. The CDR3 extends over 15 amino acids. CDR3 sequence (DNA): TGCGCCAGCAGCTTTGCATCGGGGGGCACAGATACGCAGTATTTT. Encoded protein: CASSFASGGTDTQYF. The full variable domain, with the rest looked up from reference TRBV5-1 and TRBJ2-3, is KAGVTQTPRYLIKTRGQQVTLSCSPISGHRSVSWYQQTPGQGLQFLFEYFSETQRNKGNFPGRFSGRQFSNSRSEMNVSTLELGDSALYLCASSFASGGTDTQYFGPGTRLTVL.

The genes are TRBV30 and TRBJ1-5; possibly TRBD1 for D (5 bases). Trimming pared 3 bases from V and 4 bases from J, leaving 10 bases between. Per germline, CDR1 GTSNPN and CDR2 SVGIG (reference sequence). The CDR3 loop spans 13 amino acids. The CDR3 DNA reads as TGTGCCTGGAGCAGGGAAAGAAATCAGCCCCAGCATTTT. Its translation: CAWSRERNQPQHF. Combining the CDR3 with reference TRBV30 and TRBJ1-5 gives the whole variable domain SQTIHQWPATLVQPVGSPLSLECTVEGTSNPNLYWYRQAAGRGLQLLFYSVGIGQISSEVPQNLSASRPQDRQFILSSKKLLLSDSGFYLCAWSRERNQPQHFGDGTRLSIL.

The V gene is TRBV10-3, the J gene TRBJ2-7; 8 bases match TRBD1. CDR3 size: 15 residues. V shed 6 bases, J shed 1 base, and the junction held 8 bases outside the gene matches. CDR1 and CDR2 (germline): ENHRY, SYGVKD. CDR3 in amino acids: CAISGEDRASYEQYF. CDR3 DNA: TGTGCCATCAGCGGGGAGGACAGGGCATCCTACGAGCAGTACTTC.

The rearrangement uses TRBV18 and TRBJ2-3; 8 bases are shared with TRBD2. Trimming took 3 bases from V and 5 from J; bases not matched to a gene: 7. The CDR3 has 15 residues. Germline CDR1 reads KGHSH; CDR2 reads LQKENI. The CDR3 DNA is TGTGCCAGCTCACCTGGACTAGCCGAGATAGATACGCAGTATTTT. It codes for CASSPGLAEIDTQYF.